The present T cell receptor (beta chain) was sequenced within a study of blood T cell repertoires in COVID-19. Produced via immunoSEQ multiplex PCR; TCRdb's table is partial and in-frame only. The repertoire holds 200,000 or so clones, with just over 85% as singletons. Germline V lookup: CDR1 SGHTA, CDR2 FQGNSA. Germline trimming cut 1 base from V and 2 bases from J; bases unmatched to any gene: 3. The CDR3 loop spans 17 amino acids. This clonotype was obtained from a man at least 80 years old with acute or convalescent COVID-19. Sequences were obtained from peripheral blood. This sequence joins TRBV7-2 and TRBJ2-3, with 13 bases lining up with TRBD2. DNA of the CDR3: TGTGCCAGCAGCTTAGGGACTAGCGGGAGTCTCACAGATACGCAGTATTTT. Amino acid sequence: CASSLGTSGSLTDTQYF.